Following are 15 T cell receptor beta chains from one sample sequenced in a study of graft-versus-host responses after intestinal transplantation. The repertoire was sequenced with immunoSEQ multiplex PCR; TCRdb's copy has only in-frame clones and lacks some. The sample lists around 71,000 clones, 94% occurring once. Their specific antigens are unknown. Sequencing was performed on unstimulated CD8+ T cells sorted from spleen or lymph node cells, taken before intestinal transplant. These receptors all come from a human donor who received an intestinal transplant.

This chain uses TRBV5-6 with TRBJ2-3, with 8 nucleotides matching TRBD2. Germline trimming cut 1 base from V and 0 bases from J; bases unmatched to any gene: 10. CDR1 and CDR2 from the germline V gene are SGHDT and YYEEEE. This CDR3 spans 18 amino acids. The CDR3 DNA sequence: TGTGCCAGCAGCTTGCTTCGCGGGAGGTCCACTAGCACAGATACGCAGTATTTT. It specifies CASSLLRGRSTSTDTQYF.

This clone was seen a handful of times. This rearrangement joins TRBV19 to TRBJ2-7; perhaps D is TRBD1 or TRBD2 (5 bases each). Germline CDR1 is LNHDA and CDR2 is SQIVND (reference sequence). CDR3 length: 12 residues. Trimming took 9 bases from V and 6 from J, leaving 15 bases between them. The CDR3 DNA follows: TGTGCCAGCGGGACGGCCGGTATCGAGCAGTACTTC. Its translation: CASGTAGIEQYF.

The gene calls are TRBV27 and TRBJ2-1; 8 bases align to TRBD1. CDR3 length equals 14 residues. V dropped 5 bases and J dropped 7; count of bases not matched to a gene: 7. Germline V gene sequence: CDR1 MNHEY, CDR2 SMNVEV (reference sequence). The CDR3 DNA reads as TGTGCCAGCAGTCTCCAGGGGGCGAATAATGAGCAGTTCTTC. Encoded protein: CASSLQGANNEQFF.

The CDR3 bases are TGTGCCAGCAGTTCCGGAAGCTCCTACGAGCAGTACTTC. Protein product: CASSSGSSYEQYF. This chain links TRBV27 with TRBJ2-7, with unresolved D. Germline-derived CDR1 and CDR2 are MNHEY and SMNVEV (reference sequence). Trimming left V 4 bases short and J 0 bases short, with 7 bases between. The CDR3 has 13 residues.

V gene TRBV5-8 combines with J gene TRBJ2-1; D tentatively reads TRBD1 or TRBD2 (5 bases each). The V gene's germline CDR1 is SGHTS and CDR2 YDEGEE. The CDR3 runs 15 residues. V dropped 2 bases and J dropped 2 bases, with 11 bases sitting between them. As DNA, the CDR3 is TGTGCCAGCAGCTTCTTGTGGGACGCCTACAATGAGCAGTTCTTC. Translating gives CASSFLWDAYNEQFF.

The chain employs TRBV19 and TRBJ2-3; 8 bases fit TRBD1. The CDR3 consists of 15 residues. Germline V gene data show CDR1 as LNHDA and CDR2 as SQIVND (reference sequence). V trimming: 2 bases; J trimming: 4 bases; junction bases outside the gene matches: 5. The CDR3 sequence is CASSISPRGPDTQYF. In DNA form, the CDR3 reads TGTGCCAGTAGTATATCCCCCAGGGGGCCAGATACGCAGTATTTT.

The V and J genes are TRBV13 and TRBJ2-1; weak D call: TRBD1 (6 bases). The CDR3 has 20 amino acids. Germline loops: CDR1 PRHDT, CDR2 FYEKMQ (reference sequence). V shed 1 base and J shed 8 bases, with 30 bases lying between them. The CDR3 here is CASSLVWGRSGALALDEQFF. The CDR3, as DNA: TGTGCCAGCAGCTTAGTATGGGGACGATCAGGGGCCCTGGCCTTGGATGAGCAGTTCTTC.

V usage is TRBV30 and J usage is TRBJ2-7; 8 bases align to TRBD2. Germline V lookup: CDR1 GTSNPN, CDR2 SVGIG (reference sequence). Germline trimming cut 0 bases from V and 9 bases from J; bases unmatched to any gene: 10. This CDR3 has 14 amino acids. CDR3 bases: TGTGCCTGGAGTGTAACTCGCGGGGGGCGGGGGCAGTACTTC. Residues: CAWSVTRGGRGQYF.

This clone showed up just once. V usage is TRBV2 and J usage is TRBJ2-5, with 7 bases identical to TRBD1. This CDR3 has 14 residues. Losses at the gene ends were 5 bases for V and 4 bases for J; bases not matched to a gene: 7. CDR1 SNHLY and CDR2 FYNNEI come from the germline V gene. Here the CDR3 DNA reads TGTGCCAGCAGTAGGGGGCAGGGGAGAGAGACCCAGTACTTC. Protein sequence: CASSRGQGRETQYF.

The V gene is TRBV18, the J gene TRBJ2-7; D is possibly TRBD2 (7 bases). The CDR3 has 14 residues. Trimming removed 4 bases at V and 2 bases at J, with 12 bases between. Per germline, CDR1 KGHSH and CDR2 LQKENI. CDR3 region: CASSLRGAAYEQYF. DNA for the CDR3: TGTGCCAGCTCACTTCGGGGGGCGGCCTACGAGCAGTACTTC. Using reference TRBV18 and TRBJ2-7 for the parts outside the CDR3, the full variable domain is NAGVMQNPRHLVRRRGQEARLRCSPMKGHSHVYWYRQLPEEGLKFMVYLQKENIIDESGMPKERFSAEFPKEGPSILRIQQVVRGDSAAYFCASSLRGAAYEQYFGPGTRLTVT.

V gene TRBV7-9 combines with J gene TRBJ2-7; 10 positions agree with TRBD1. CDR1 SEHNR and CDR2 FQNEAQ come from the germline V gene (reference sequence). The CDR3 runs 15 residues. V lost 5 bases, J lost 0 bases, and 4 bases stayed unmatched. The CDR3 DNA reads as TGTGCCAGCAGCCCACGGACAGGGGGCTCCTACGAGCAGTACTTC. It translates to CASSPRTGGSYEQYF. The variable domain in full, completed from reference TRBV7-9 and TRBJ2-7, reads DTGVSQNPRHKITKRGQNVTFRCDPISEHNRLYWYRQTLGQGPEFLTYFQNEAQLEKSRLLSDRFSAERPKGSFSTLEIQRTEQGDSAMYLCASSPRTGGSYEQYFGPGTRLTVT.

This chain links TRBV2 with TRBJ2-7, with 9 bases fitting TRBD2. With 3 bases clipped from V and 0 bases from J, the junction kept 3 bases outside the gene matches. Germline V CDR1 and CDR2: SNHLY, FYNNEI. This CDR3 region has 15 residues. The CDR3 sequence is CASSEFSGSSYEQYF. The CDR3 DNA sequence: TGTGCCAGCAGTGAGTTTAGCGGGAGCTCCTACGAGCAGTACTTC.

The chain links TRBV4-1 to TRBJ2-1; 8 nucleotides match TRBD2. Trimming removed 1 base from V and 4 bases from J; junction bases left unmatched: 12. The CDR3 has 18 residues. CDR1 is MGHRA and CDR2 is YSYEKL in the germline V gene. CDR3 nucleotides: TGCGCCAGCAGCCAAGGTGTAGCGGGATGGACCACTTACAATGAGCAGTTCTTC. This codes for CASSQGVAGWTTYNEQFF.

CDR3 region: CASNIQGGEQYF. CDR3 in DNA: TGTGCCAGCAACATACAGGGAGGCGAGCAGTACTTC. V gene TRBV27 combines with J gene TRBJ2-7; tentatively, D is TRBD1 or TRBD2 (6 bases each). Germline V lookup: CDR1 MNHEY, CDR2 SMNVEV (reference sequence). The V end lost 7 bases, the J end lost 6 bases, and 13 bases lay between the germline ends. The CDR3 spans 12 residues.

The chain joins TRBV11-2 to TRBJ2-3; possibly TRBD2 for D (5 bases). CDR3 length: 17 residues. Germline values: CDR1 SGHAT, CDR2 FQNNGV. V was shortened by 5 bases and J by 0 bases, with 18 bases between the two germline ends. CDR3: CASSLNAGDPSTDTQYF. For the CDR3, the DNA is TGTGCCAGCAGCCTAAATGCGGGCGACCCTAGCACAGATACGCAGTATTTT.